This entry describes one TCR beta chain. In its sample, this clonotype was seen many times. This clone's antigen is unknown. One base away there is no much larger clone; base qualities are not given. Moderately to severely active disease, a Clinical Activity Score of at least 3, a NOSPECS grade of at least 4, and a duration under 3 months were present in ophthalmopathy patients. Patients with uncontrolled infections, other autoimmune diseases, pregnancy or lactation were excluded. Clinical symptoms, serum thyroxine and TRAb, thyroid ultrasound, and orbital computed tomography formed the basis for the diagnoses. PBMCs were isolated from about 10 ml of fresh peripheral blood by Ficoll-Paque density gradient centrifugation. Total RNA was extracted using Trizol reagent, and RNA quality was assessed on an Agilent 2100 Bioanalyzer. Trimming at the junction amounts to 8 bases on V and 8 bases on J, and the germline ends lie 19 bases apart. Inclusive of the bounding cysteine and phenylalanine, the CDR3 is 14 residues long. The entry retains the CDR3 DNA only, 42 bases that are in frame from base 1. The germline V gene encodes CDR1 MDHEN and CDR2 SYDVKM.

TCR beta CDR3 regions were amplified from RNA transcripts. For the first round of RT-PCR on the TCR CDR3, the HTBI primer set was used together with the Qiagen OneStep RT-PCR kit. Libraries were constructed in a second round of multiplex PCR, after which size selection and purification were carried out. Libraries were sequenced paired-end with 100 bp reads on an Illumina HiSeq2000. The paper's processing steps were these. Raw data were processed with SOAPnuke, discarding reads with adapters, uncalled bases, mean Phred below 15, or no exact constant-primer or identifier match. COPE v1.2.5 was used to merge the high-quality paired reads, and each unique nucleotide sequence was defined as a clonotype. Clonotypes were aligned to IMGT TRBV, TRBD and TRBJ reference segments using MiTCR v1.1. Analysis was restricted to V-J combinations with a frequency above 0.0001, which covered roughly 99% of repertoires. The TCS score was defined as F50 (clonal expansion) divided by E x V (chaos), with BLOSUM62-based TCRdist calculated between CDR3 peptides within each V-J. Welch's t-statistics and random forest reduced around 550 V-J features to 10 to 15, which were used in a naive Bayes classifier (R e1071). TCRdb reprocessed the public reads (quality trimming at Q25 with fastp, clone calling with MiXCR) and kept in-frame beta chains. Rows with one shared CDR3 protein collapse into an entry with the most common genes and DNA. TCRdb, rather than the study authors, made the V and J calls. The sample profile shows 450,000 to 650,000 distinct CDR3 sequences; 15% to 20% of them were found once. The top ten constitute 17% of the sample.

This sample is part of a study of T cells in Graves' hyperthyroidism and ophthalmopathy (dated 2019 in TCRdb). As for the study more broadly: Peripheral blood was sampled at the time of initial diagnosis, prior to any treatment. To identify TCR V-J signatures that set the groups apart, the researchers used a discovery cohort of 100 patients, made up of 40 to 45 with Graves' ophthalmopathy and 57 with stable Graves' hyperthyroidism. The paper reports TCR Vbeta CDR3 sequencing of roughly 140 peripheral blood samples: fewer than 50 ophthalmopathy, 75 to 80 hyperthyroidism and around 17 progressor patients. Once sampling was done, hyperthyroidism patients were given methimazole at a starting dose of 30 mg daily, whereas ophthalmopathy patients were given high-dose intravenous methylprednisolone. The roughly 99 discovery patients were divided at random into training and test sets in a 7:3 ratio. Prospective prediction of ophthalmopathy was tested in an independent validation cohort of approximately 19 hyperthyroidism patients and 17 patients who later progressed to ophthalmopathy. The study also compared thyroid tissue and blood T-cell repertoires from 5 to 7 Graves' hyperthyroidism patients.

General findings and caveats noted by the study authors: A 13 V-J signature model separated ophthalmopathy from stable hyperthyroidism, with approximately 87% sensitivity and roughly 81% specificity in cross-validation and 80%/75% in testing. In validation, the model predicted progression to ophthalmopathy a median of roughly 6.5 months before onset, with approximately 68% sensitivity and roughly 73% specificity. Most expanded thyroid clonotypes (frequency above 0.001) were also detected in blood, suggesting blood repertoires may reflect thyroid immune responses. No statistical method was used to fix the sample size in advance, and group allocation was not hidden from the investigators.

Source material: blood. The chain uses TRBV28 and TRBJ2-1, with the D gene not clear enough to name. The TCR was taken from a woman in her late teens or twenties with Graves' ophthalmopathy. CDR3 sequence: CASFGALGSDEQFF. In nucleotide form, the sequence is TGTGCCAGCTTTGGTGCCCTGGGGTCCGATGAGCAGTTCTTC.